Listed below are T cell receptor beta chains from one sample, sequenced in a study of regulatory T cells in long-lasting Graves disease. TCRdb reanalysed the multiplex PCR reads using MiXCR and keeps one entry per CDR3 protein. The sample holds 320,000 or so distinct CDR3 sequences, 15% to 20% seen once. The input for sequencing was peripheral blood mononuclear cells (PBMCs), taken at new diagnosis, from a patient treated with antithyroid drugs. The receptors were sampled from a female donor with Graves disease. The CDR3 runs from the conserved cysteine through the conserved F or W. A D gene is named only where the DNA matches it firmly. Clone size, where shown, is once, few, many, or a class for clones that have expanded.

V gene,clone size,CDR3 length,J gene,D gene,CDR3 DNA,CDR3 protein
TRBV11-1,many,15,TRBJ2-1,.,TGTGCCAGCAGCTTTAGTCTAGCGAACAACAATGAGCAGTTCTTC,CASSFSLANNNEQFF
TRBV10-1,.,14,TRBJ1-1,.,TGCGCCAGCAGGGTGGGACACCTGAACACTGAAGCTTTCTTT,CASRVGHLNTEAFF
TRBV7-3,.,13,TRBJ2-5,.,TGTGCCAGCAGCTTAAACGTACGGGAGACCCAGTACTTC,CASSLNVRETQYF
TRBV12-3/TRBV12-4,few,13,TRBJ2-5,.,TGTGCCAGCAGTTTAGAACTAGCAGGGACCCAGTACTTC,CASSLELAGTQYF
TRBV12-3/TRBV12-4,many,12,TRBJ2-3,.,TGTGCCAGCAGTTTATTAACCCCACCCCAGTATTTT,CASSLLTPPQYF
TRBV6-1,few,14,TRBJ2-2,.,TGTGCCAGCAGTGAATGGGAGAACACCGGGGAGCTGTTTTTT,CASSEWENTGELFF
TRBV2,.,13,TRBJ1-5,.,TGTGCCAGCAGCAAAGACGCTGCTCAGCCCCAGCATTTT,CASSKDAAQPQHF
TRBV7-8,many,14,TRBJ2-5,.,TGTGCCAGCAGCTTATCAGGGTTTCAAGAGACCCAGTACTTC,CASSLSGFQETQYF
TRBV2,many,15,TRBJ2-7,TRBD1,TGTGCCAGCAGCCCCTTCGGACAGGGGTCCTACGAGCAGTACTTC,CASSPFGQGSYEQYF
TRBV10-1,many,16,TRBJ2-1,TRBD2,TGCGCCAGCAGTGAGTCCGGACTAGCGGGAGGCCCCCCTAAGTTCTTC,CASSESGLAGGPPKFF
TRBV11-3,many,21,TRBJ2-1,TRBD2,TGTGCCAGCAGCCTAGGGACTAGCGGGAGTGTGTTGCTGGGTTCCTACAATGAGCAGTTCTTC,CASSLGTSGSVLLGSYNEQFF
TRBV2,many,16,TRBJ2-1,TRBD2,TGTGCCAGCTCCGAGCCGGGGGAGGGCCGGTACAATGAGCAGTTCTTC,CASSEPGEGRYNEQFF
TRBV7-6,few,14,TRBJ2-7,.,TGTGCCAGCAGCCCCAATGGACTGATCGGTGAGCAGTACTTC,CASSPNGLIGEQYF
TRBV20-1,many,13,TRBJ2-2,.,TGCAGTGCTAGAGGGCCGAACACCGGGGAGCTGTTTTTT,CSARGPNTGELFF
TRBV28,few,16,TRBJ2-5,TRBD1,TGTGCCATCTCCGGGACAGGGGGCAATGGGGGAGAGACCCAGTACTTC,CAISGTGGNGGETQYF
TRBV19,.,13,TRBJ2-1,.,TGTGCCAGTAGTATAGGGGGCCTCCCTGAGCAGTTCTTC,CASSIGGLPEQFF
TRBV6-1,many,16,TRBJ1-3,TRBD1,TGTGCCAGCATTCCCGGACAGGGGACCACTGGAAACACCATATATTTT,CASIPGQGTTGNTIYF
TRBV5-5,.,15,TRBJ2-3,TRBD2,TGTGCCAGCAGCTTCGCGGGGGGAGGCTCAGATACGCAGTATTTT,CASSFAGGGSDTQYF
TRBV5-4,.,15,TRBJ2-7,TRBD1,TGTGCCAGCAGCTTGACAGGGGGCCCCACTAGGGAGCAGTACTTC,CASSLTGGPTREQYF
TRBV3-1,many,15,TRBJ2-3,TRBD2,TGTGCCAGCAGCCAACTAGCGGGAGAGCGTGATACGCAGTATTTT,CASSQLAGERDTQYF
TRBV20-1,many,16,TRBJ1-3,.,TGCAGTGCCCCACGCCGGGACGGCCATACCGGAAACACCATATATTTT,CSAPRRDGHTGNTIYF
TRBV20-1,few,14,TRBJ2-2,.,TGCAGTGCTAGATATAGCGGGAACACCGGGGAGCTGTTTTTT,CSARYSGNTGELFF
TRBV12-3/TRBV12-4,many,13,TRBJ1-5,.,TGTGCCAGCAGTTTTTCGAAGGTCCAGCCCCAGCATTTT,CASSFSKVQPQHF
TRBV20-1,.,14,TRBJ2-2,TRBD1,TGCAGTGCTAGGGGCAGGGGGCGCGCCGGGGAGCTGTTTTTT,CSARGRGRAGELFF